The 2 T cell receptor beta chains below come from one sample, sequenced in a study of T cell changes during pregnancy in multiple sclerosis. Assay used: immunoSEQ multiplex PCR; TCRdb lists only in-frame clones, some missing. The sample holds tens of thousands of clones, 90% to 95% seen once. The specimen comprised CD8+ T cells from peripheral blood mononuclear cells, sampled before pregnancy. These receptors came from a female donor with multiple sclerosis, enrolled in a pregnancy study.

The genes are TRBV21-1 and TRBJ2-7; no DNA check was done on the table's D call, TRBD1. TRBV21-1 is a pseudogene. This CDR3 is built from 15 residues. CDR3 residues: CASRPDRMQSYEQYF. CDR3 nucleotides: TGTGCCAGCAGACCCGACAGGATGCAATCCTACGAGCAGTACTTC.

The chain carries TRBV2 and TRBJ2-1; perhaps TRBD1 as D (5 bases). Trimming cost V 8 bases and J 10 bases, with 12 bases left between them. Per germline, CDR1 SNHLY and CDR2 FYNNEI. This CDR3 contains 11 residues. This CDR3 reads CASEQGREQFF. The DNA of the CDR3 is TGTGCCAGCGAGCAGGGTAGGGAGCAGTTCTTC.